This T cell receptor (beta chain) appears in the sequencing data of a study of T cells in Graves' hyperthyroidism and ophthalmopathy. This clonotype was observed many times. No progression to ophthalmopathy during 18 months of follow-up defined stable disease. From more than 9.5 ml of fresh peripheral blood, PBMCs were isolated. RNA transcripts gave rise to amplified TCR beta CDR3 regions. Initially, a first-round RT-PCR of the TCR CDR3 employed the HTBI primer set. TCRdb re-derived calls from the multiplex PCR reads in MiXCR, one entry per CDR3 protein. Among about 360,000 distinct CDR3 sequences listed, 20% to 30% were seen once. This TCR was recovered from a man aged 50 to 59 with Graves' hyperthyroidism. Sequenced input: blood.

This CDR3 reads CASRDQDRVEQYF. The CDR3 nucleotides read TGTGCCAGCAGAGACCAGGACAGGGTCGAGCAGTACTTC. This chain links TRBV7-9 with TRBJ2-7; 8 bases fit TRBD1. Unmatched junction bases numbered 7, after V lost 6 bases and J lost 6 bases. CDR3 length equals 13 residues. CDR1 and CDR2 (germline): SEHNR, FQNEAQ (reference sequence).